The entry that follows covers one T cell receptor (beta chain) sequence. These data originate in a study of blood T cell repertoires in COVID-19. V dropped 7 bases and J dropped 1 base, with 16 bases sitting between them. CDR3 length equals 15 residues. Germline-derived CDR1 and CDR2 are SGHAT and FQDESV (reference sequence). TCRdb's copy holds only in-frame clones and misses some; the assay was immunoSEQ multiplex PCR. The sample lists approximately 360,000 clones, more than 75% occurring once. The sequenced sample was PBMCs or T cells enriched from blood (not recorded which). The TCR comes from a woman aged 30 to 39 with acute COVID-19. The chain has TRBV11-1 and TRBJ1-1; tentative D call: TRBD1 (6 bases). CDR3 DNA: TGTGCCAGCACCCCGAACAGGGCGGGGAACACTGAAGCTTTCTTT. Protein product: CASTPNRAGNTEAFF.